This TCR beta chain emerged from a study of CD8 T cells in Susac syndrome. Random hexamers primed reverse transcription of about 0.5 to 1 ug RNA. It was immunoSEQ multiplex PCR that amplified TCR beta CDR3 across 54 Vbeta and 13 Jbeta. A single record per CDR3 protein comes from TCRdb applying MiXCR to the immunoSEQ multiplex PCR reads. This sample has about 130,000 distinct CDR3 sequences; 90% to 95% occur once, and the top ten carry 0.065% to 0.09%. Healthy donors served as the controls. They were matched for age and sex. The CDR3 runs to 15 residues. Trimming stripped 1 base from V and 1 base from J, with 10 bases between. Germline CDR1 and CDR2: SGHRS and YFSETQ.

Sequencing input: CD4+ T cells from PBMCs. The chain couples TRBV5-1 to TRBJ2-3; tentative D call: TRBD1 (6 bases). The TCR originated in a human donor in good health. CDR3 sequence: CASSLTGYGTDTQYF. The CDR3 bases are TGCGCCAGCAGCTTGACAGGGTATGGCACAGATACGCAGTATTTT.